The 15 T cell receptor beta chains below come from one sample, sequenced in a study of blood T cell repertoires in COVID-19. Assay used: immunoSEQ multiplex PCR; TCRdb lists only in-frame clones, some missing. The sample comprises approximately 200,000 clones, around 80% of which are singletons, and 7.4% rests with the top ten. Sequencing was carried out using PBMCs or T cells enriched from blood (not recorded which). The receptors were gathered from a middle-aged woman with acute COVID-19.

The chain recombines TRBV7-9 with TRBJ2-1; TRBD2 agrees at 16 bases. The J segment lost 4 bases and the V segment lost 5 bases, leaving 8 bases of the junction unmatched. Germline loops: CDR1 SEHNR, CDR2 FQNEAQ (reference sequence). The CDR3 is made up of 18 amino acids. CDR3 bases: TGTGCCAGCAGCACAGGGGGACTAGCGGGAGGGCCTTACAATGAGCAGTTCTTC. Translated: CASSTGGLAGGPYNEQFF. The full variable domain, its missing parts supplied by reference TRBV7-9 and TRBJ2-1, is DTGVSQNPRHKITKRGQNVTFRCDPISEHNRLYWYRQTLGQGPEFLTYFQNEAQLEKSRLLSDRFSAERPKGSFSTLEIQRTEQGDSAMYLCASSTGGLAGGPYNEQFFGPGTRLTVL.

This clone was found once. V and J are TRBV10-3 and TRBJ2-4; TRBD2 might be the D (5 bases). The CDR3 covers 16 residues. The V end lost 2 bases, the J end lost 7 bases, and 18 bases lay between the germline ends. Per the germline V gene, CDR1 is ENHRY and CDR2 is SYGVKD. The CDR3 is CAISESGSMRENIQYF. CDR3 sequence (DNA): TGTGCCATCAGTGAGAGTGGCAGTATGAGGGAGAACATTCAGTACTTC.

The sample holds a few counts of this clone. The CDR3 loop reads CASSIGLGGQPQHF. DNA of the CDR3: TGTGCCAGTAGTATAGGACTGGGGGGTCAGCCCCAGCATTTT. This sequence joins TRBV19 and TRBJ1-5, with a tentative D call TRBD1 (5 bases). Germline CDR1 and CDR2: LNHDA and SQIVND (reference sequence). Trimming shortened V by 1 base and J by 6 bases, and 10 bases separated the two germline ends. The CDR3 runs to 14 residues. The whole variable domain, remainder taken from reference TRBV19 and TRBJ1-5, is DGGITQSPKYLFRKEGQNVTLSCEQNLNHDAMYWYRQDPGQGLRLIYYSQIVNDFQKGDIAEGYSVSREKKESFPLTVTSAQKNPTAFYLCASSIGLGGQPQHFGDGTRLSIL.

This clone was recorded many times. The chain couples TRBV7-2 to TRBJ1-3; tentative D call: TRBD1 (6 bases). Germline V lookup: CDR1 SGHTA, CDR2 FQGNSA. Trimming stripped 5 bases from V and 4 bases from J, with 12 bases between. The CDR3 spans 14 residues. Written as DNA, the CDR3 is TGTGCCAGCAGCATACCCGGACAGGGAAACACCATATATTTT. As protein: CASSIPGQGNTIYF.

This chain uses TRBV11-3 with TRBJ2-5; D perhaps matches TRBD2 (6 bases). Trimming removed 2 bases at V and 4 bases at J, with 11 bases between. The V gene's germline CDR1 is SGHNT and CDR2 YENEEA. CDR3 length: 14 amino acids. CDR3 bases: TGTGCCAGCAGCTTACACGGGAGTGGAGAGACCCAGTACTTC. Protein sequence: CASSLHGSGETQYF.

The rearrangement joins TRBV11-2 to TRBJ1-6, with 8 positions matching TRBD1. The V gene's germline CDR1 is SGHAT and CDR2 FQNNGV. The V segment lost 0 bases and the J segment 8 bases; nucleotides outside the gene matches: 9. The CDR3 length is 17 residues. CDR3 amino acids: CASSLDGQGIQDSPLHF. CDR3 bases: TGTGCCAGCAGCTTAGACGGACAGGGAATACAAGATTCACCCCTCCACTTT.

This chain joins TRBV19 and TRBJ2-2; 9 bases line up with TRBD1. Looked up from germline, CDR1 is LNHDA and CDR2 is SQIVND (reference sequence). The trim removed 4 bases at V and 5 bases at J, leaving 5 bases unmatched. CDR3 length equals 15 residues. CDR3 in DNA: TGTGCCAGTAGTACTGGACAGGGGTGGACCGGGGAGCTGTTTTTT. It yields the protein CASSTGQGWTGELFF.

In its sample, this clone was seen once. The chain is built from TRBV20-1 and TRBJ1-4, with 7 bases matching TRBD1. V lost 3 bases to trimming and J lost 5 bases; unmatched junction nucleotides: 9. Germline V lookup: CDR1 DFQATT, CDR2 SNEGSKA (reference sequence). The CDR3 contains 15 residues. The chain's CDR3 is CSASTSGQRNEKLFF. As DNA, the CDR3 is TGCAGTGCTAGTACTTCGGGACAGAGAAATGAAAAACTGTTTTTT.

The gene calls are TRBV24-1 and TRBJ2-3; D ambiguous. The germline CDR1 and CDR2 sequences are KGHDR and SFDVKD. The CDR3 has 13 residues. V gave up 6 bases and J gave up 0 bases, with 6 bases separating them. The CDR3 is CATSKPSTDTQYF. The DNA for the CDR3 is TGTGCCACCAGTAAGCCTAGCACAGATACGCAGTATTTT.

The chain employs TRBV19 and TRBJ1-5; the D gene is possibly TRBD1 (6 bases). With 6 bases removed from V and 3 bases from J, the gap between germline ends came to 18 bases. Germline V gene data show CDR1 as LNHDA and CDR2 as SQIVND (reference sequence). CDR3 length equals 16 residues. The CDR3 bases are TGTGCCAGTAGGAAAACCCCGGGACAAGTCAATCAGCCCCAGCATTTT. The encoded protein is CASRKTPGQVNQPQHF.

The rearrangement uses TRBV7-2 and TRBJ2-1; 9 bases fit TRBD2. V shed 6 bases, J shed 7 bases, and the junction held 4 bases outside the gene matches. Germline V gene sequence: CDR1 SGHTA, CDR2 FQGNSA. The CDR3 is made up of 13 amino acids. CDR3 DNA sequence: TGTGCCAGCAGGCGGCGGGGGGGAAATGAGCAGTTCTTC. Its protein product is CASRRRGGNEQFF.

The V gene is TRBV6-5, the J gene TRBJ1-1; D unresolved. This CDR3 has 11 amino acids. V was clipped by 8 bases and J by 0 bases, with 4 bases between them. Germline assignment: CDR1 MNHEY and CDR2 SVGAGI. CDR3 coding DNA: TGTGCCAGCGGGCTGAACACTGAAGCTTTCTTT. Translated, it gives CASGLNTEAFF.

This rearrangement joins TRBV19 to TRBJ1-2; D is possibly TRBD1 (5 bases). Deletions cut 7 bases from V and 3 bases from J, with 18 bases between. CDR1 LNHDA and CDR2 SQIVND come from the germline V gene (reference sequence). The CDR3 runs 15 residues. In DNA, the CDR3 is TGTGCCAGTATCGCAGCCCCCGACAGTTACTATGGCTACACCTTC. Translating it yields CASIAAPDSYYGYTF.

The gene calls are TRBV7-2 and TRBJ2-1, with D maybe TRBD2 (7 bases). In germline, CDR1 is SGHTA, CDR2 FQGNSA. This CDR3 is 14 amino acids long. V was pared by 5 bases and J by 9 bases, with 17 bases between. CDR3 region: CASSPNRGGGEQFF. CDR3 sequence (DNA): TGTGCCAGCAGCCCTAATAGGGGGGGTGGTGAGCAGTTCTTC.

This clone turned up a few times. The CDR3 DNA reads as TGTGCCAGCAGCTTAGGACAGCTGAACACTGAAGCTTTCTTT. Its translation is CASSLGQLNTEAFF. The J gene is TRBJ1-1, the V gene TRBV7-9; D might be TRBD1 (5 bases). The germline V and J ends were trimmed by 1 base and 0 bases, with 6 bases remaining between them. CDR1 and CDR2 (germline): SEHNR, FQNEAQ (reference sequence). CDR3 length: 14 residues.